Included here is one T cell receptor (beta chain) sequence, with context. From roughly 10 ml of fresh peripheral blood, PBMCs were isolated. This record belongs to a study of T cells in Graves' hyperthyroidism and ophthalmopathy. Study background: Pretreatment peripheral blood was obtained at initial diagnosis.

The source material, RNA transcripts, was used to amplify TCR beta CDR3 regions. Using the HTBI primer set, a first-round RT-PCR was run on the TCR CDR3. A single record per CDR3 protein comes from TCRdb applying MiXCR to the multiplex PCR reads. This table holds 600,000 or so distinct CDR3 sequences, approximately 14% found once. Losses at the gene ends were 5 bases for V and 3 bases for J; bases not matched to a gene: 5. The CDR3 consists of 16 residues. Per germline, CDR1 SEHNR and CDR2 FQNEAQ (reference sequence). The sample taken for sequencing was blood. The chain employs TRBV7-9 and TRBJ2-3, with 13 bases aligning to TRBD2. This sequence originates from a woman between 50 and 59 years old with Graves' ophthalmopathy. The CDR3 DNA reads as TGTGCCAGCAGCCGGGGACTAGCGGGGCAGACAGATACGCAGTATTTT. Residues: CASSRGLAGQTDTQYF.